These 9 T cell receptor beta chains were all obtained from the same sample, sequenced in a study of shared clonotypes between healthy human individuals. Clones were read by immunoSEQ multiplex PCR, and TCRdb kept only the in-frame ones, dropping some. The sample yields under 700,000 clones, 85% to 95% seen once. Naive CD8 populations comprised CD45RO-negative cells positively selected for CCR7, excluding terminally differentiated effector memory CD45RA+ cells. The sequenced material came from naive CD8+ T cells sorted from blood. The receptors here all came from a woman aged 25 to 39 in good health.

This chain joins TRBV6-5 and TRBJ1-1; D gene ambiguous. V lost 6 bases, J lost 4 bases, and 6 bases lay in between. CDR3 size: 11 residues. CDR1 and CDR2 (germline): MNHEY, SVGAGI. The CDR3 region is CASSKGTEAFF. The CDR3 DNA reads as TGTGCCAGCAGCAAGGGCACTGAAGCTTTCTTT.

V and J are TRBV19 and TRBJ1-2; D is undetermined. Germline lookup yields CDR1 LNHDA and CDR2 SQIVND (reference sequence). V was cut by 5 bases and J by 6 bases, with 13 bases left in between. There are 13 residues in the CDR3. CDR3 in DNA: TGTGCCAGTAGTCCGGACGGGCATCATGGCTACACCTTC. Translation gives CASSPDGHHGYTF.

V and J are TRBV28 and TRBJ2-5; 8 nucleotides agree with TRBD1. Germline CDR1 is MDHEN and CDR2 is SYDVKM. The CDR3 totals 15 residues. V dropped 5 bases and J dropped 5; count of bases not matched to a gene: 10. CDR3 protein: CASSQIPGGRETQYF. In DNA form, the CDR3 reads TGTGCCAGCAGTCAAATCCCAGGGGGCCGGGAGACCCAGTACTTC.

The rearrangement joins TRBV6-5 to TRBJ2-5; 7 positions match TRBD1. Germline-derived CDR1 and CDR2 are MNHEY and SVGAGI. Unmatched junction bases numbered 4, after V lost 2 bases and J lost 7 bases. The CDR3 is 13 residues long. Written as DNA, the CDR3 is TGTGCCAGCAGTTACGGGACAGCCGGGACCCAGTACTTC. Amino acids: CASSYGTAGTQYF.

Of note for this clone: This sample also contains other DNA sequences that code for the same CDR3. The V gene is TRBV4-1, the J gene TRBJ2-7; no reliable D call. Trimming stripped 1 base from V and 1 base from J, with 11 bases between. The CDR3 is made up of 15 amino acids. Germline CDR1 MGHRA, CDR2 YSYEKL. DNA of the CDR3: TGCGCCAGCAGCCAAGGGTTAGGGTCGTCCTACGAGCAGTACTTC. Protein product: CASSQGLGSSYEQYF.

This chain joins TRBV4-1 and TRBJ2-2; D might be TRBD1 or TRBD2, each matching 6 bases. This CDR3 region has 17 residues. The ends were cut back, 1 base at V and 1 base at J, with 13 bases in the middle. CDR1 and CDR2 (germline): MGHRA, YSYEKL. CDR3 nucleotide sequence: TGCGCCAGCAGCCAAGGATCAGGGGACTTGAACACCGGGGAGCTGTTTTTT. This gives the protein CASSQGSGDLNTGELFF.

This chain joins TRBV18 and TRBJ1-5; 7 positions match TRBD1. Unmatched junction bases numbered 4, after V lost 5 bases and J lost 3 bases. The CDR3 runs 14 residues. Germline V gene sequence: CDR1 KGHSH, CDR2 LQKENI. The CDR3, as DNA: TGTGCCAGCTCAACGGGACAGAACAATCAGCCCCAGCATTTT. It codes for CASSTGQNNQPQHF.

This clone was seen just once. The chain carries TRBV15 and TRBJ2-7; 10 positions match TRBD2. Unmatched junction bases numbered 9, after V lost 3 bases and J lost 1 base. The germline CDR1 and CDR2 sequences are LNHNV and YYDKDF (reference sequence). CDR3 length: 17 residues. CDR3 nucleotide sequence: TGTGCCACCAGCAGGCTAGCGGGGGAGGTCGGATCCTACGAGCAGTACTTC. This encodes CATSRLAGEVGSYEQYF.

The CDR3 DNA is TGTGCCAGCAGTTTGGGGTTGGTGGGTCAGCCCCAGCATTTT. It yields the protein CASSLGLVGQPQHF. This sequence joins TRBV28 and TRBJ1-5; no definite D call. The CDR3 has 14 residues. Looked up from germline, CDR1 is MDHEN and CDR2 is SYDVKM. V was trimmed by 3 bases and J by 6 bases, leaving 12 bases between them.